The T cell receptor (beta chain) under discussion was sequenced for a study of T cell changes during pregnancy in multiple sclerosis. V lost 9 bases to trimming and J lost 6 bases, with 20 bases between them. CDR3 length: 15 amino acids. CDR1 is MGHDK and CDR2 is SYGVNS in the germline V gene. Measured with immunoSEQ multiplex PCR; TCRdb has only the in-frame clones, and not every one. The repertoire holds about 30,000 clones, about 92% seen once, with less than 0.55% in the top ten. This chain links TRBV25-1 with TRBJ2-2; D possibly corresponds to TRBD1 (6 bases). The material sequenced was CD4+ T cells from peripheral blood mononuclear cells, taken after pregnancy. The TCR was taken from a female donor with multiple sclerosis, enrolled in a pregnancy study. This CDR3 is CASRRAGASSGELFF. The CDR3, as DNA: TGTGCCAGTCGTAGGGCAGGGGCGTCCTCCGGGGAGCTGTTTTTT.